Following are 8 T cell receptor beta chains from one sample sequenced in a study of cytomegalovirus exposure and HLA in healthy donors. 60 Vbeta and 13 Jbeta primers were used in PCR. Only in-frame clones appear in the TCRdb table, and some are missing; sequencing was by immunoSEQ multiplex PCR. Here the sample spans about 120,000 clones, about 75% being singletons. Sequenced material: PBMCs. These receptors were obtained from a middle-aged woman in good health and CMV-seropositive.

This chain connects TRBV6-5 to TRBJ2-7; 12 bases are a match to TRBD2. V lost 5 bases, J lost 5 bases, and 7 bases stayed unmatched. Germline CDR1 reads MNHEY; CDR2 reads SVGAGI. This CDR3 has 15 amino acids. CDR3 DNA: TGTGCCAGCAGTATGCTAGCGGGAGGGCCCCACGAGCAGTACTTC. Encoded protein: CASSMLAGGPHEQYF.

The chain combines TRBV6-5 with TRBJ1-2, with 9 positions matching TRBD1. The CDR3 is 13 amino acids. Germline V CDR1 and CDR2: MNHEY, SVGAGI. V lost 5 bases and J lost 6; bases outside the gene matches: 4. The CDR3 spells CASSAGTGHGYTF. The CDR3 coding sequence is TGTGCCAGCAGTGCCGGGACAGGGCATGGCTACACCTTC.

The gene calls are TRBV28 and TRBJ2-7, with no clear D. Trimming took 6 bases from V and 4 from J, leaving 10 bases between them. The CDR3 length is 12 residues. CDR1 is MDHEN and CDR2 is SYDVKM in the germline V gene. Written as DNA, the CDR3 is TGTGCCAGCAGCCCTCTGAGGTACGAGCAGTACTTC. The encoded protein is CASSPLRYEQYF.

The rearrangement joins TRBV28 to TRBJ2-2; perhaps TRBD2 as D (6 bases). The CDR3 spans 16 residues. CDR1 and CDR2 (germline): MDHEN, SYDVKM. V was cut by 5 bases and J by 5 bases, with 18 bases left in between. The CDR3 region is CASSPSRGTTTGELFF. CDR3 DNA: TGTGCCAGCAGTCCTTCGCGGGGAACAACGACCGGGGAGCTGTTTTTT.

The chain uses TRBV7-2 and TRBJ1-2, with no clear D. Germline V lookup: CDR1 SGHTA, CDR2 FQGNSA. V lost 5 bases, J lost 4 bases, and 14 bases lay in between. This CDR3 contains 14 residues. DNA for the CDR3: TGTGCCAGCAGCCCACAATCCGGAGGCTATGGCTACACCTTC. Amino acid sequence: CASSPQSGGYGYTF.

About this clone itself: This CDR3 is also generated by other DNA sequences in the sample. The chain employs TRBV27 and TRBJ2-1; 11 positions agree with TRBD2. Germline CDR1 reads MNHEY; CDR2 reads SMNVEV (reference sequence). Trimming cost V 3 bases and J 3 bases; bases outside gene matches: 1. The CDR3 contains 15 residues. The CDR3 DNA follows: TGTGCCAGCAGTTTCGGGACTAGCGGCTACAATGAGCAGTTCTTC. As protein: CASSFGTSGYNEQFF.

The J gene is TRBJ2-1, the V gene TRBV29-1, with 7 bases fitting TRBD2. The ends lost 1 base at V and 8 bases at J; junction bases unmatched: 11. The length of the CDR3 is 15 residues. CDR1 and CDR2 from the germline V gene are SQVTM and ANQGSEA. In nucleotides, the CDR3 is TGCAGCGTTGAAGGAGGGCGGGGGTGGACCCATGAGCAGTTCTTC. Encoded protein: CSVEGGRGWTHEQFF.

The rearrangement joins TRBV7-6 to TRBJ1-5; 8 bases are a match to TRBD1. This CDR3 contains 17 residues. With V trimmed by 1 base and J by 0 bases, 5 bases remained unmatched. Germline V gives CDR1 SGHVS, CDR2 FNYEAQ. The CDR3 nucleotides read TGTGCCAGCAGCTTAGGAGAGGACAGGGCTAGCAATCAGCCCCAGCATTTT. Protein: CASSLGEDRASNQPQHF.